The T cell receptor (beta chain) under discussion was sequenced for a study of response to subunit inactivated influenza vaccine. One entry per CDR3 protein, called by TCRdb with MiXCR from the RT-PCR reads. The top ten clones hold roughly a tenth of a sample with under 950,000 distinct CDR3 sequences, 21% of them seen once. Study-level findings and limits: It was the authors' suggestion that each seasonal influenza vaccination recruits few new T cells.

About this clonotype itself: Its matching antigen is unknown.

Trimming removed 7 bases at V and 2 bases at J, with 15 bases between. The germline V gene has CDR1 MNHEY and CDR2 SMNVEV (reference sequence). The CDR3 runs to 14 residues. Source: PBMCs from blood, taken 5 days after vaccination. The J gene is TRBJ2-7, the V gene TRBV27; D assignment may be TRBD1 or TRBD2 (5 bases each). The sequence derives from a man aged 50 or older who received an inactivated influenza vaccine. As DNA, the CDR3 is TGTGCCAGCACCTCTGGGGGTCCCACCTACGAGCAGTACTTC. Translation: CASTSGGPTYEQYF.